Each of the 10 T cell receptor beta chains below was sequenced from the same sample in a study of CD8 T cells in ankylosing spondylitis. TCRdb ran MiXCR on the 5' RACE reads and lists one entry per CDR3 protein. Among around 150,000 distinct CDR3 sequences listed, under 45% were seen once. The sequenced sample was synovial fluid, either unsorted or a sorted T cell fraction (not recorded which). The receptors were gathered from a male donor with ankylosing spondylitis.

This clonotype was picked up a small number of times. This chain uses TRBV12-3 or TRBV12-4 with TRBJ1-5; D may be TRBD1 (6 bases). Trimming removed 3 bases at V and 3 bases at J, with 9 bases between. The CDR3 runs to 14 residues. Here the CDR3 reads CASSLGTNNQPQHF. The CDR3 bases are TGTGCCAGCAGTTTGGGGACAAACAATCAGCCCCAGCATTTT.

The chain joins TRBV7-6 to TRBJ2-1; D is tentatively TRBD1 or TRBD2 (5 bases each). This CDR3 is 16 amino acids long. The V gene lost 2 bases and the J gene lost 0 bases, with 11 bases spanning the gap. Germline V CDR1 and CDR2: SGHVS, FNYEAQ. CDR3 DNA: TGTGCCAGCAGCTTAATTCCGGGACGCTCCTACAATGAGCAGTTCTTC. As protein: CASSLIPGRSYNEQFF.

This chain uses TRBV5-1 with TRBJ1-1, with TRBD1 identical over 7 bases. Trimming took 4 bases from V and 3 from J; bases not matched to a gene: 12. There are 16 residues in the CDR3. From germline, CDR1 is SGHRS and CDR2 YFSETQ. The chain's CDR3 is CASSTKGQSGDTEAFF. CDR3 nucleotide sequence: TGCGCCAGCAGCACAAAGGGACAGTCGGGGGACACTGAAGCTTTCTTT. Looking up the rest from reference TRBV5-1 and TRBJ1-1 gives the full variable domain: KAGVTQTPRYLIKTRGQQVTLSCSPISGHRSVSWYQQTPGQGLQFLFEYFSETQRNKGNFPGRFSGRQFSNSRSEMNVSTLELGDSALYLCASSTKGQSGDTEAFFGQGTRLTVV.

The chain employs TRBV5-1 and TRBJ2-1; 13 nucleotides agree with TRBD2. The V gene's germline CDR1 is SGHRS and CDR2 YFSETQ. The CDR3 length is 15 residues. The V gene end was trimmed by 2 bases and the J gene end by 7 bases; junction bases not matched to a gene: 3. The CDR3: CASSLTSGGENEQFF. The DNA of the CDR3 is TGCGCCAGCAGCTTAACTAGCGGGGGGGAGAATGAGCAGTTCTTC.

This chain links TRBV7-9 with TRBJ2-1, with D possibly being TRBD2 (6 bases). CDR3 length: 17 residues. Germline V gene lookup returns CDR1 SEHNR and CDR2 FQNEAQ (reference sequence). Trimming pared 4 bases from V and 3 bases from J, leaving 19 bases between. CDR3 residues: CASSYSGVQENYNEQFF. The DNA for the CDR3 is TGTGCCAGCAGCTACTCGGGAGTGCAGGAGAACTACAATGAGCAGTTCTTC.

This chain links TRBV12-3 or TRBV12-4 with TRBJ1-2; 11 bases are shared with TRBD1. J was trimmed by 3 bases and V by 2 bases; bases with no gene match: 2. The CDR3 consists of 15 residues. The CDR3 DNA is TGTGCCAGCAGTTTATGGACAGGGGGCTACTATGGCTACACCTTC. The encoded protein is CASSLWTGGYYGYTF.

This chain uses TRBV7-6 with TRBJ1-4; D might be TRBD1 (6 bases). The CDR3 consists of 15 residues. Trimming stripped 6 bases from V and 0 bases from J, with 11 bases between. Germline lookup yields CDR1 SGHVS and CDR2 FNYEAQ. DNA of the CDR3: TGTGCCAGCAGGTTGGACAGATCAACTAATGAAAAACTGTTTTTT. Protein product: CASRLDRSTNEKLFF.

This clonotype appeared a few times. The CDR3 sequence: CSVEGTSYEQYF. CDR3 bases: TGCAGCGTTGAAGGGACCTCCTACGAGCAGTACTTC. V usage is TRBV29-1 and J usage is TRBJ2-7; D gene uncertain. Germline CDR1 reads SQVTM; CDR2 reads ANQGSEA. V was clipped by 1 base and J by 0 bases, with 4 bases between them. The CDR3 loop spans 12 amino acids.

The V gene is TRBV5-1, the J gene TRBJ2-7; 11 positions match TRBD2. CDR1 SGHRS and CDR2 YFSETQ come from the germline V gene. Losses at the gene ends were 1 base for V and 3 bases for J; bases not matched to a gene: 6. The CDR3 runs to 16 residues. The CDR3 coding sequence is TGCGCCAGCAGCTTGAAACTAGCGGGAGAGTTCTACGAGCAGTACTTC. Its protein is CASSLKLAGEFYEQYF.

This clonotype occurred a few times. The chain employs TRBV9 and TRBJ1-6, with a possible D match to TRBD1 (5 bases). From germline, CDR1 is SGDLS and CDR2 YYNGEE. V dropped 2 bases and J dropped 8 bases, with 11 bases sitting between them. The CDR3 loop spans 14 amino acids. The CDR3 spells CASSVSGRDSPLHF. CDR3 sequence (DNA): TGTGCCAGCAGCGTTTCAGGGAGGGATTCACCCCTCCACTTT.